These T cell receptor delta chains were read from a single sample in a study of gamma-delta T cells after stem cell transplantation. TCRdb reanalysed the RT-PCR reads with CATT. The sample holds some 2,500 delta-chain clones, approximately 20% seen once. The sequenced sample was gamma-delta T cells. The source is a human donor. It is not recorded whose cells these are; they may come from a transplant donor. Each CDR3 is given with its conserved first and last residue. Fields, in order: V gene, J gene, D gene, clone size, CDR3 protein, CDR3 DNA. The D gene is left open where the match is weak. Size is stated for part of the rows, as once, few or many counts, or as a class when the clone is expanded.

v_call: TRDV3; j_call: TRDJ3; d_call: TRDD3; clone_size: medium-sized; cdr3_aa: CAFSWGKSSWDTRQMFF; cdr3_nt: TGTGCCTTTAGCTGGGGGAAGAGCTCCTGGGACACCCGACAGATGTTTTTC
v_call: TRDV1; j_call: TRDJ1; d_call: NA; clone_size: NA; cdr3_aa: CALGGPFLPTDKLIF; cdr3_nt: TGCGCTCTTGGGGGCCCATTCCTCCCAACCGATAAACTCATCTTT
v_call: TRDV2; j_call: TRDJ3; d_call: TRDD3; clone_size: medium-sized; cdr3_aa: CACDTMVLGDQRGAWDTRQMFF; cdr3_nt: TGTGCCTGTGACACGATGGTACTGGGGGATCAGAGAGGCGCCTGGGACACCCGACAGATGTTTTTC
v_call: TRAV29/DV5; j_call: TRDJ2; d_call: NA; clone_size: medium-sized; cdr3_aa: CAATTLWQTAQLFF; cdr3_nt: TGTGCAGCAACGACCTTGTGGCAGACAGCACAACTCTTCTTT
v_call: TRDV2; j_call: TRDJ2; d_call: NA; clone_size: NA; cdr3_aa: CACDTVGGALTSQLFF; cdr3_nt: TGTGCCTGTGACACCGTGGGGGGCGCTTTGACATCCCAACTCTTCTTT
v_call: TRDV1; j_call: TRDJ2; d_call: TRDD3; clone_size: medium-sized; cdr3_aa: CALGETSLPPYWGPPPLTAQLFF; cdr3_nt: TGTGCTCTTGGGGAAACCAGCCTCCCACCGTACTGGGGCCCACCCCCTTTGACAGCACAACTCTTCTTT
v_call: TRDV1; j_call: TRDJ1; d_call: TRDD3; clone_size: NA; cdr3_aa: CALGDPVVLLPLGGYYSDKLIF; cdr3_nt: TGTGCTCTTGGGGACCCGGTCGTTCTGTTGCCTCTAGGGGGATACTACTCCGATAAACTCATCTTC
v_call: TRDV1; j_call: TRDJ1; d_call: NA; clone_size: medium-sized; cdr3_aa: CALGELRPYGMATSTDKLIF; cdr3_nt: TGTGCTCTTGGGGAACTTAGGCCCTACGGCATGGCGACGAGCACCGATAAACTCATCTTT
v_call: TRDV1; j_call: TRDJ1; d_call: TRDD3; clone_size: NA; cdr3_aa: CALGSPLRPYWGIPSRGGDKLIF; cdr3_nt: TGTGCTCTTGGGTCCCCCCTACGGCCGTACTGGGGGATACCCTCTCGAGGGGGCGATAAACTCATCTTT
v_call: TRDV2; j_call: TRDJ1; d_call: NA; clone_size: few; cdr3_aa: CACDTLRGDTKTDKLIF; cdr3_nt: TGTGCCTGTGACACCCTAAGAGGGGACACTAAGACCGATAAACTCATCTTT
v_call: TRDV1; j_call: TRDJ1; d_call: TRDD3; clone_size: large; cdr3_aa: CALGGFTGGFTDKLIF; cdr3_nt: TGTGCTCTTGGGGGCTTTACTGGGGGATTCACCGATAAACTCATCTTT
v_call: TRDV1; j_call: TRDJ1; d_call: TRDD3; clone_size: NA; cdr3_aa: CALGESILGDYTDKPIF; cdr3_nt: TGTGCTCTTGGGGAATCCATACTGGGGGACTACACCGATAAACCCATCTTT
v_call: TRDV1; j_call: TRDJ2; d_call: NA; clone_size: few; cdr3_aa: CALGEGLARDSQLFF; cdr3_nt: TGTGCTCTTGGGGAAGGGCTCGCTCGGGATTCACAACTCTTCTTT
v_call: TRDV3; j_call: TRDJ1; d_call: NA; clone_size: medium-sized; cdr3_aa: CAFVGRGLGITDKLIF; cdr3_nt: TGTGCCTTTGTGGGCAGAGGGCTCGGGATTACCGATAAACTCATCTTT
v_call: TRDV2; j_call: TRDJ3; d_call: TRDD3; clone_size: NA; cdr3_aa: CACDLLGVSPSSCDTRPMFF; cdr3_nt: TGTGCCTGTGACCTACTGGGGGTTTCCCCGAGCTCCTGTGACACCCGCCCGATGTTTTTC
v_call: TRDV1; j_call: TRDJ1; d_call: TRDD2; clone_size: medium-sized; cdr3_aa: CALGEFLPPVGGTDKLIF; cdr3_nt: TGTGCTCTTGGGGAATTCCTACCCCCCGTCGGGGGGACCGATAAACTCATCTTT
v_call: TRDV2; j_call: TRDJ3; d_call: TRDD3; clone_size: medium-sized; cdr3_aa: CACDPLGDLSSWDTRQMFF; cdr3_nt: TGTGCCTGTGACCCTCTGGGGGATCTTAGCTCCTGGGACACCCGACAGATGTTTTTC
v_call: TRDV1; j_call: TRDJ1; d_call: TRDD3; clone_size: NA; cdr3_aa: CALGELGLPRGIRRYTDKPIF; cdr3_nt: TGTGCTCTTGGGGAACTCGGCCTTCCTAGGGGGATACGGAGGTACACCGATAAACCCATCTTT
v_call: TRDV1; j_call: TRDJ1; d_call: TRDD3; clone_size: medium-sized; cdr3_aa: CALGEPSRTFLRFGTGGYPNTDKLIF; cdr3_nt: TGTGCTCTTGGGGAACCCTCCAGAACCTTCCTACGATTTGGTACTGGGGGATACCCCAACACCGATAAACTCATCTTT
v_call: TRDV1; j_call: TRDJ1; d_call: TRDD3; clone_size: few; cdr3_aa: CALGEHAYLLSGGWYTDKLIF; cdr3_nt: TGTGCTCTTGGGGAACATGCTTACTTACTGTCTGGGGGATGGTACACCGATAAACTCATCTTT
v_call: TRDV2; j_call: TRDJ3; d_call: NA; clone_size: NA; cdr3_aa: CACDPVLLSSSYTLQMFF; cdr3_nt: TGTGCCTGTGACCCCGTCCTGCTTAGCTCCTCGTACACCCTACAGATGTTTTTC
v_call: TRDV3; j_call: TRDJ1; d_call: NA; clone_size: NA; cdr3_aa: CASPFPLWGSHTDKLIF; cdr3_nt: TGTGCCTCTCCCTTCCCCCTCTGGGGGTCCCACACCGATAAACTCATCTTT
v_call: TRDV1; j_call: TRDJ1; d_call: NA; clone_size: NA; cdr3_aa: CAPGVNGSPRRGYTDKLIF; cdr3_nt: TGTGCTCCTGGGGTGAATGGGTCCCCCCGAAGAGGGTATACCGATAAACTCATCTTT
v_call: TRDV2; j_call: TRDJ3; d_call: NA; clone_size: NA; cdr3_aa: CACDTVISDTRQAFF; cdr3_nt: TGTGCCTGTGACACCGTGATCAGCGACACCCGACAGGCGTTTTTC
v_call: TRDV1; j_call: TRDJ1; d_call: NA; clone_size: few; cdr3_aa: CALGGPRWGQYTDKLIF; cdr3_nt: TGTGCTCTTGGGGGACCCCGTTGGGGCCAGTACACCGATAAACTCATCTTT
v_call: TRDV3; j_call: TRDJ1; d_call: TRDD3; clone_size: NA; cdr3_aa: CAFPPELGDRRKLIF; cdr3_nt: TGTGCCTTTCCTCCGGAACTGGGGGATCGTCGTAAACTCATCTTT
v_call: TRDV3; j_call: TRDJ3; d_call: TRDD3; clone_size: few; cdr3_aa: CAFYYYPTGGYRPWDTRQMFF; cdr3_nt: TGTGCCTTCTACTATTATCCGACTGGGGGATACCGACCCTGGGACACCCGACAGATGTTTTTC
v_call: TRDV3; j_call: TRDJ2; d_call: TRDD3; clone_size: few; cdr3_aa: CALSGEGIGLTAQLFF; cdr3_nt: TGTGCCTTGTCAGGCGAGGGGATAGGGTTGACAGCACAACTCTTCTTC
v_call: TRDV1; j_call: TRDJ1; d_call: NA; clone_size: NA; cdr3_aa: CALGELAPALGRMGWTDKLIF; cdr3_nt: TGTGCTCTTGGGGAACTAGCGCCCGCCCTCGGCCGCATGGGGTGGACCGATAAACTCATCTTT
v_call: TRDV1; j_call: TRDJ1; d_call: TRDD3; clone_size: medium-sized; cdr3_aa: CALGNGFPELGGYTDKLIF; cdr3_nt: TGTGCTCTTGGGAACGGCTTTCCCGAACTGGGGGGGTACACCGATAAACTCATCTTT
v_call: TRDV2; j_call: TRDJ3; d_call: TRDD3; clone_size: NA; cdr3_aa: CACDTVKAQLGEGSWDTRQMFF; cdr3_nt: TGTGCCTGTGACACCGTAAAGGCGCAGCTGGGGGAGGGCTCCTGGGACACCCGACAGATGTTTTTC
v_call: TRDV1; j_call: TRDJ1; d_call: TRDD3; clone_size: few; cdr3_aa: CALGHKKHSSFPYWGIRPYTDKLIF; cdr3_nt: TGTGCTCTTGGGCATAAAAAACATTCCAGTTTCCCTTACTGGGGGATACGCCCTTACACCGATAAACTCATCTTT
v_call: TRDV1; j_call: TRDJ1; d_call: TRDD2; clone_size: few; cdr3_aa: CALGEPASYHDCDTDKLIF; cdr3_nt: TGTGCTCTTGGGGAACCTGCTTCCTACCACGACTGTGACACCGATAAACTCATCTTC
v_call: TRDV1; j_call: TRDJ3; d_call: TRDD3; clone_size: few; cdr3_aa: CALGEGGDTRSCDTRQMFF; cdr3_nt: TGTGCTCTTGGGGAAGGCGGGGATACCCGCTCCTGTGACACCCGACAGATGTTTTTC
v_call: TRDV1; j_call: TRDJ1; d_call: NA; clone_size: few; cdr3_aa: CALGELTPFSGQTFTDKLIF; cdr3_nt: TGTGCTCTTGGGGAACTAACCCCTTTCTCTGGGCAGACCTTCACCGATAAACTCATCTTT
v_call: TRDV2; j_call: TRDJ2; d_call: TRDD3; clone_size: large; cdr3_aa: CACDTLGGTTLTAQLFF; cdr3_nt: TGTGCCTGTGACACCCTGGGGGGAACCACTTTGACAGCACAACTCTTCTTT
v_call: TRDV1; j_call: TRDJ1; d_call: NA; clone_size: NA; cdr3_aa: CALGDPSLPSRVGGLRRLVTDKLIF; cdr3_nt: TGTGCTCTTGGGGACCCTAGCCTTCCCTCTCGCGTTGGGGGTCTACGTCGGTTAGTAACCGATAAACTCATCTTT
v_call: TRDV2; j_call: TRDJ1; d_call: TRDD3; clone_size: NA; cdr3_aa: CACDTGLGDTDKLIF; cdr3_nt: TGTGCCTGTGACACCGGACTGGGGGATACCGATAAACTCATCTTT
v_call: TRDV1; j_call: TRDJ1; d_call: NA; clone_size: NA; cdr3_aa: CALGELRAILYTDKLIF; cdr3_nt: TGTGCTCTTGGGGAACTTCGGGCAATACTGTACACCGATAAACTCATCTTT
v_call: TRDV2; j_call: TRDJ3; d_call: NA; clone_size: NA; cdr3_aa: CACDTVGDQSSWDTRQMFF; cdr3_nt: TGCGCCTGTGACACCGTCGGGGACCAAAGCTCCTGGGACACCCGACAGATGTTTTTC
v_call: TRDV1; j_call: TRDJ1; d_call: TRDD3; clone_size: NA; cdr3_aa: CALGEPHWGIVGTDKLIF; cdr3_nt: TGTGCTCTTGGGGAACCCCACTGGGGGATTGTGGGCACCGATAAACTCATCTTT
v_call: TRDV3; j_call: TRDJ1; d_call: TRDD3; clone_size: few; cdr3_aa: CALPFGLLGDTLGYGPDKLIF; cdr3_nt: TGTGCCCTTCCCTTCGGCCTACTGGGGGATACCTTGGGGTACGGTCCCGATAAACTCATCTTT
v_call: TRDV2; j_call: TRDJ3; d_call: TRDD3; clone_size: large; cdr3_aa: CACDTGGIRSSWDTRQMFF; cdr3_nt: TGTGCCTGTGACACTGGGGGGATACGGAGCTCCTGGGACACCCGACAGATGTTTTTC
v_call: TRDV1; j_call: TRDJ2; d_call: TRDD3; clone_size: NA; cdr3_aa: CALGECPTGGYEALTAQLFF; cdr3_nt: TGTGCTCTTGGGGAATGCCCTACTGGGGGATACGAAGCTCTGACAGCACAACTCTTCTTT
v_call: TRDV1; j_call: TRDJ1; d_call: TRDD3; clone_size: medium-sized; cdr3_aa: CALGELGLLSYGVLGDYVRSSHTDKLIF; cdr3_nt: TGTGCTCTTGGGGAACTAGGGTTATTGTCCTACGGTGTACTGGGGGATTATGTCCGTTCGTCCCATACCGATAAACTCATCTTT
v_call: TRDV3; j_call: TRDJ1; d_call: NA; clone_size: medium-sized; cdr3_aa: CAFLGKMGVLPYTDKLIF; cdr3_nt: TGTGCCTTTTTAGGGAAGATGGGGGTCTTACCGTACACCGATAAACTCATCTTT
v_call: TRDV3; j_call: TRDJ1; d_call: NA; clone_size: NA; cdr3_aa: CALGGFGVRNFVGPKLIF; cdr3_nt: TGTGCCTTAGGGGGTTTCGGGGTCCGCAACTTCGTCGGCCCTAAACTCATCTTT